Below, 32 T cell receptor beta chains from the same sample are listed, as sequenced in a study of beta chain features in type 1 diabetes. All of the isolated RNA was reverse transcribed, so expressed TCRB transcripts were sequenced. The assay was immunoSEQ multiplex PCR, and TCRdb's table has in-frame clones only and misses some. The data show under 250,000 clones, around 14% seen once. The specimen sequenced was naive CD4+ T cells from blood. The receptor source for this set is a woman aged 40 to 50 in good health.

This clone was detected only a few times. The chain carries TRBV11-2 and TRBJ1-6; D is perhaps TRBD1 (5 bases). This CDR3 comprises 14 residues. CDR1 is SGHAT and CDR2 is FQNNGV in the germline V gene. V was shortened by 10 bases and J by 5 bases, with 15 bases between the two germline ends. CDR3 nucleotide sequence: TGTGCCACCCCCGGGGGACGGGATAATTCACCCCTCCACTTT. Residues: CATPGGRDNSPLHF.

J is TRBJ2-2 and V is TRBV10-3; the D gene is possibly TRBD1 (6 bases). The germline V gene has CDR1 ENHRY and CDR2 SYGVKD. The CDR3 length is 14 residues. The germline V and J ends were trimmed by 4 bases and 4 bases, with 10 bases remaining between them. CDR3 region: CAISGGQSTGELFF. In DNA, the CDR3 is TGTGCCATCAGTGGCGGACAGTCCACCGGGGAGCTGTTTTTT.

The chain couples TRBV6-5 to TRBJ2-3; TRBD1 agrees at 7 bases. The CDR3 runs to 14 residues. The trim removed 0 bases at V and 7 bases at J, leaving 4 bases unmatched. Germline CDR1 is MNHEY and CDR2 is SVGAGI. This CDR3 reads CASSYSQTGYTQYF. The CDR3 DNA follows: TGTGCCAGCAGTTACTCCCAGACAGGGTATACGCAGTATTTT.

V is TRBV7-9 and J is TRBJ2-2; D is perhaps TRBD2 (5 bases). Germline V gene sequence: CDR1 SEHNR, CDR2 FQNEAQ (reference sequence). The CDR3 loop spans 15 amino acids. Between the trimmed V and J ends, which lost 3 bases and 3 bases, there was a span of 11 bases. CDR3 amino acids: CASSFPLVDTGELFF. CDR3 nucleotides: TGTGCCAGCAGCTTCCCACTAGTCGACACCGGGGAGCTGTTTTTT.

This clone occurred a few times. The chain links TRBV5-1 to TRBJ2-7; weak D call: TRBD2 (5 bases). With 2 bases removed from V and 2 bases from J, the gap between germline ends came to 5 bases. The germline CDR1 and CDR2 sequences are SGHRS and YFSETQ. This CDR3 comprises 12 residues. The CDR3 loop is CASSFGAYEQYF. DNA of the CDR3: TGCGCCAGCAGCTTCGGGGCCTACGAGCAGTACTTC.

The sample holds a few counts of this clone. The rearrangement joins TRBV7-8 to TRBJ2-5, with D perhaps TRBD2 (7 bases). Per the germline V gene, CDR1 is SGHVS and CDR2 is FQNEAQ. Deletions cut 3 bases from V and 0 bases from J, with 20 bases between. This CDR3 spans 18 amino acids. CDR3 DNA: TGTGCCAGCAGCTTTCGGGGCGGGGGCCCTCTGTACCAAGAGACCCAGTACTTC. This gives the protein CASSFRGGGPLYQETQYF.

J is TRBJ2-3 and V is TRBV14; TRBD2 aligns across 16 bases. The germline V gene has CDR1 SGHDN and CDR2 FVKESK. The V gene end was trimmed by 4 bases and the J gene end by 4 bases; junction bases not matched to a gene: 8. The CDR3 runs 18 residues. CDR3 bases: TGTGCCAGCAGCCCCGGGACTAGCGGGGGGGCTGTGTCAGATACGCAGTATTTT. It translates to CASSPGTSGGAVSDTQYF.

The chain recombines TRBV7-2 with TRBJ1-4; TRBD1 agrees at 8 bases. The CDR3 totals 14 residues. Germline CDR1 reads SGHTA; CDR2 reads FQGNSA. The J segment lost 8 bases and the V segment lost 5 bases, leaving 7 bases of the junction unmatched. CDR3 bases: TGTGCCAGCAGCACTGACAGGGGTGGGGAAAAACTGTTTTTT. Encoded protein: CASSTDRGGEKLFF.

This clone has more than one count but fewer than ten. The chain recombines TRBV7-2 with TRBJ2-3; no reliable D call. Trimming left V 1 base short and J 5 bases short, with 10 bases between. The CDR3 is 14 amino acids. Germline V CDR1 and CDR2: SGHTA, FQGNSA. The CDR3 DNA is TGTGCCAGCAGCTTAGTGGCGGCAAGAGATACGCAGTATTTT. The encoded protein is CASSLVAARDTQYF.

This sequence joins TRBV9 and TRBJ2-1; D is perhaps TRBD2 (5 bases). Germline V gene sequence: CDR1 SGDLS, CDR2 YYNGEE. The CDR3 runs to 15 residues. Trimming removed 1 base from V and 0 bases from J, with 8 bases in between. CDR3 nucleotides: TGTGCCAGCAGCGTACTTACTAGCTCCTACAATGAGCAGTTCTTC. This encodes CASSVLTSSYNEQFF.

This clone showed up just a few times. The chain couples TRBV5-6 to TRBJ1-6, with TRBD1 matching 7 bases. Trimming cost V 1 base and J 5 bases; bases outside gene matches: 0. The V gene's germline CDR1 is SGHDT and CDR2 YYEEEE. The length of the CDR3 is 14 residues. For the CDR3, the DNA is TGTGCCAGCAGCTTGACAGGGGATAATTCACCCCTCCACTTT. This translates into CASSLTGDNSPLHF.

The rearrangement joins TRBV2 to TRBJ1-1; perhaps TRBD1 as D (6 bases). CDR1 is SNHLY, CDR2 FYNNEI, per germline. This CDR3 is 15 amino acids long. V lost 4 bases and J 4 bases, leaving 16 bases between the germline ends. The CDR3 loop reads CASSVLGQGSTEAFF. The CDR3 DNA follows: TGTGCCAGCAGTGTTTTGGGTCAGGGGTCCACTGAAGCTTTCTTT.

Here the CDR3 DNA reads TGTGCCAGCAGCTCCCGGACAGGGGAGTCACCCCTCCACTTT. It translates to CASSSRTGESPLHF. The rearrangement joins TRBV7-6 to TRBJ1-6; 9 bases align to TRBD1. With 4 bases clipped from V and 10 bases from J, the junction kept 5 bases outside the gene matches. Germline CDR1 and CDR2: SGHVS and FNYEAQ. This CDR3 comprises 14 residues.

The J gene is TRBJ1-1, the V gene TRBV19; D is ambiguous. V gave up 5 bases and J gave up 4 bases, with 11 bases separating them. Germline V CDR1 and CDR2: LNHDA, SQIVND (reference sequence). This CDR3 is 13 amino acids long. CDR3 amino acids: CASSRGLGTEAFF. Here the CDR3 DNA reads TGTGCCAGTAGTCGGGGTCTGGGCACTGAAGCTTTCTTT.

This clone was recorded a few times. The rearrangement uses TRBV18 and TRBJ1-1, with D unresolved. The CDR3 contains 15 residues. CDR1 is KGHSH, CDR2 LQKENI, per germline. The V end was cut by 6 bases, the J end by 0 bases, with 14 bases between. CDR3 bases: TGTGCCAGCTCTCCTCAGGAGGACCTGAACACTGAAGCTTTCTTT. Protein: CASSPQEDLNTEAFF.

This clone appeared once. The chain links TRBV19 to TRBJ2-2; 8 positions match TRBD1. Germline values: CDR1 LNHDA, CDR2 SQIVND (reference sequence). J was trimmed by 6 bases and V by 3 bases; bases with no gene match: 12. This CDR3 spans 17 amino acids. The CDR3 loop is CASSILLTRRGPGELFF. Here the CDR3 DNA reads TGTGCCAGTAGTATCCTCCTCACTCGCAGGGGGCCCGGGGAGCTGTTTTTT.

Here the CDR3 reads CASSLSGSEMQYF. In nucleotides, the CDR3 is TGTGCCAGCAGTTTATCCGGTAGTGAGATGCAGTACTTC. The J gene is TRBJ2-5, the V gene TRBV27; no definite D call. Germline V CDR1 and CDR2: MNHEY, SMNVEV (reference sequence). Trimming removed 0 bases at V and 11 bases at J, with 13 bases between. The CDR3 runs 13 residues.

The chain recombines TRBV13 with TRBJ2-7, with D tentatively TRBD2 (6 bases). This CDR3 spans 14 amino acids. V lost 2 bases to trimming and J lost 4 bases, with 12 bases between them. Germline V gene sequence: CDR1 PRHDT, CDR2 FYEKMQ (reference sequence). The CDR3 reads CASSLSPGSYEQYF. Written as DNA, the CDR3 is TGTGCCAGCAGCTTAAGCCCCGGGAGTTACGAGCAGTACTTC.

In this sample, this clone turned up a few times. This sequence joins TRBV14 and TRBJ1-1; 7 bases map to TRBD1. V was clipped by 4 bases and J by 5 bases; unmatched bases: 10. This CDR3 spans 15 amino acids. From germline, CDR1 is SGHDN and CDR2 FVKESK. CDR3 protein: CASSPRTGLTTEAFF. The CDR3 DNA reads as TGTGCCAGCAGCCCCCGGACAGGCTTAACAACTGAAGCTTTCTTT.

This chain uses TRBV10-3 with TRBJ2-2, with TRBD1 identical over 10 bases. With V trimmed by 4 bases and J by 3 bases, 2 bases remained unmatched. Germline V lookup: CDR1 ENHRY, CDR2 SYGVKD. The CDR3 loop spans 15 amino acids. The DNA for the CDR3 is TGTGCCATCAGTGCCGGGACAGGGGACACCGGGGAGCTGTTTTTT. Its protein product is CAISAGTGDTGELFF.

This clone was counted a few times. The chain combines TRBV5-8 with TRBJ1-4; D is unresolved. V was trimmed by 0 bases and J by 7 bases, leaving 7 bases between them. The germline V gene encodes CDR1 SGHTS and CDR2 YDEGEE. This CDR3 is 13 amino acids long. The CDR3 loop reads CASSLAYGEKLFF. The CDR3 DNA reads as TGTGCCAGCAGCTTGGCCTATGGTGAAAAACTGTTTTTT.

This clone was seen a few times. The V gene is TRBV5-4, the J gene TRBJ2-3; D is ambiguous. V was cut by 4 bases and J by 9 bases, with 12 bases left in between. The CDR3 contains 12 residues. Germline CDR1 reads SGHNT; CDR2 reads YYREEE (reference sequence). CDR3 loop: CASSPNRQTQYF. CDR3 nucleotides: TGTGCCAGCAGCCCAAATCGACAAACGCAGTATTTT.

This clone was seen a handful of times. The V gene is TRBV4-1, the J gene TRBJ2-7; possible D gene TRBD2, 6 bases. The CDR3 contains 17 residues. V shed 0 bases and J shed 4 bases, with 19 bases lying between them. Germline V gene sequence: CDR1 MGHRA, CDR2 YSYEKL. This CDR3 reads CASSQDPGWGVSYEQYF. The CDR3 region has the DNA TGCGCCAGCAGCCAAGACCCCGGATGGGGGGTTTCTTACGAGCAGTACTTC.

The chain employs TRBV23-1 and TRBJ2-3, with TRBD2 matching 13 bases. TRBV23-1 is reported as an ORF; its role is uncertain. The V segment lost 6 bases and the J segment 3 bases; nucleotides outside the gene matches: 12. The CDR3 runs 18 residues. CDR3 in DNA: TGCGCCAGCAGATCAACTAGCGGGGGGGCCAACCCGACAGATACGCAGTATTTT. It yields the protein CASRSTSGGANPTDTQYF.

CDR3 sequence: CSVENRGGTEAFF. CDR3 sequence (DNA): TGCAGCGTTGAAAACAGGGGTGGGACTGAAGCTTTCTTT. V gene TRBV29-1 combines with J gene TRBJ1-1, with 7 bases identical to TRBD1. In germline, CDR1 is SQVTM, CDR2 ANQGSEA. V shed 2 bases, J shed 5 bases, and the junction held 5 bases outside the gene matches. This CDR3 has 13 amino acids. The entire variable domain, with the rest obtained from reference TRBV29-1 and TRBJ1-1, is as follows: SAVISQKPSRDICQRGTSLTIQCQVDSQVTMMFWYRQQPGQSLTLIATANQGSEATYESGFVIDKFPISRPNLTFSTLTVSNMSPEDSSIYLCSVENRGGTEAFFGQGTRLTVV.

The V call is TRBV7-9, the J call TRBJ1-2; 8 positions match TRBD1. Germline CDR1 reads SEHNR; CDR2 reads FQNEAQ (reference sequence). CDR3 size: 17 residues. V shed 0 bases, J shed 6 bases, and the junction held 12 bases outside the gene matches. Here the CDR3 reads CASSLAAGGTGSDGYTF. CDR3 DNA: TGTGCCAGCAGCTTAGCGGCAGGGGGCACCGGGTCGGATGGCTACACCTTC.

The rearrangement joins TRBV7-2 to TRBJ2-3; 13 bases map to TRBD2. Germline CDR1 and CDR2: SGHTA and FQGNSA. The CDR3 totals 17 residues. V lost 5 bases and J lost 4; bases outside the gene matches: 9. This CDR3 is CASSATSGGAVADTQYF. The CDR3 bases are TGTGCCAGCAGCGCTACTAGCGGGGGGGCCGTAGCAGATACGCAGTATTTT.

The chain carries TRBV7-8 and TRBJ2-3; 9 bases agree with TRBD2. The length of the CDR3 is 17 residues. Trimming removed 5 bases from V and 2 bases from J; junction bases left unmatched: 11. Germline V gene data show CDR1 as SGHVS and CDR2 as FQNEAQ. The CDR3 DNA is TGTGCCAGCAGCCCCACATTTGCGGGGGGGCTCACAGATACGCAGTATTTT. It specifies CASSPTFAGGLTDTQYF.

This chain joins TRBV12-5 and TRBJ2-5; 11 bases map to TRBD1. Germline-derived CDR1 and CDR2 are LGHNT and FRNRAP. The CDR3 contains 14 residues. Trimming at V came to 6 bases and at J to 4 bases, leaving 4 bases not matched to a gene. Written as DNA, the CDR3 is TGTGCTAGTGGCCCGGACAGGGGGCTAGAGACCCAGTACTTC. It codes for CASGPDRGLETQYF.

This clone was counted ten times or more. The chain uses TRBV11-2 and TRBJ2-2; no clear D gene. Trimming removed 3 bases from V and 2 bases from J, with 13 bases in between. Germline lookup yields CDR1 SGHAT and CDR2 FQNNGV. There are 16 residues in the CDR3. CDR3 nucleotide sequence: TGTGCCAGCAGCTTCCGAGCGATGTTAAACACCGGGGAGCTGTTTTTT. It encodes CASSFRAMLNTGELFF.

The chain's CDR3 is CASVTGATFNYRHF. In DNA, the CDR3 is TGCGCCAGTGTGACAGGGGCGACTTTCAACTACCGGCATTTT. V and J are TRBV4-1 and TRBJ1-5; 8 positions match TRBD1. There are 14 residues in the CDR3. Germline-derived CDR1 and CDR2 are MGHRA and YSYEKL. Unmatched junction bases numbered 19, after V lost 9 bases and J lost 15 bases.

This chain joins TRBV6-6 and TRBJ2-3; TRBD2 matches at 15 bases. The junction had 2 bases not matched to a gene; V was cut back by 2 bases and J by 5 bases. The CDR3 covers 16 residues. Germline assignment: CDR1 MNHNY and CDR2 SVGAGI (reference sequence). Here the CDR3 reads CASSYQGLAGGDTQYF. The CDR3 DNA is TGTGCCAGCAGTTACCAGGGACTAGCGGGGGGAGATACGCAGTATTTT.